This entry lists 25 T cell receptor beta chains sequenced from one sample in a study of T cell responses to AZD1222 COVID-19 vaccine. Sequenced by immunoSEQ multiplex PCR; TCRdb stores in-frame clones only, minus some. The sample carries 120,000 to 150,000 clones, 70% to 90% recorded once. The sample in question was peripheral blood, obtained on day 0 of AZD1222 vaccination. The receptors come from an adult in good health.

The genes are TRBV28 and TRBJ1-1; no clear D gene. V gave up 4 bases and J gave up 3 bases, with 9 bases separating them. From germline, CDR1 is MDHEN and CDR2 SYDVKM. The CDR3 consists of 13 residues. CDR3 DNA sequence: TGTGCCAGCAGTTACAAGGACCACACTGAAGCTTTCTTT. Translation: CASSYKDHTEAFF. Combining the CDR3 with reference TRBV28 and TRBJ1-1 gives the whole variable domain DVKVTQSSRYLVKRTGEKVFLECVQDMDHENMFWYRQDPGLGLRLIYFSYDVKMKEKGDIPEGYSVSREKKERFSLILESASTNQTSMYLCASSYKDHTEAFFGQGTRLTVV.

The chain carries TRBV5-6 and TRBJ1-6; D not resolved. V lost 0 bases and J 8 bases, leaving 9 bases between the germline ends. The CDR3 extends over 14 amino acids. The germline V gene has CDR1 SGHDT and CDR2 YYEEEE. The CDR3: CASSLGRAYSPLHF. CDR3 bases: TGTGCCAGCAGCTTGGGTAGAGCGTATTCACCCCTCCACTTT. The full variable domain, rest sourced from reference TRBV5-6 and TRBJ1-6, is DAGVTQSPTHLIKTRGQQVTLRCSPKSGHDTVSWYQQALGQGPQFIFQYYEEEERQRGNFPDRFSGHQFPNYSSELNVNALLLGDSALYLCASSLGRAYSPLHFGNGTRLTVT.

This chain joins TRBV4-1 and TRBJ2-1; a weak D match, TRBD1 (5 bases). Germline assignment: CDR1 MGHRA and CDR2 YSYEKL. The CDR3 loop spans 16 amino acids. V lost 0 bases and J lost 6, with 15 bases in between. The CDR3 sequence is CASSQEAQDPVNEQFF. The CDR3 DNA sequence: TGCGCCAGCAGCCAAGAAGCACAGGATCCCGTCAATGAGCAGTTCTTC.

The chain is built from TRBV6-6 and TRBJ2-4, with D tentatively TRBD1 (7 bases). The V and J ends lost 4 bases and 3 bases respectively, with 13 bases between them. Germline values: CDR1 MNHNY, CDR2 SVGAGI (reference sequence). The CDR3 is 15 amino acids. The CDR3 coding sequence is TGTGCCAGCAGTTTCGGGGGACAGAGCAAAAACATTCAGTACTTC. Its protein product is CASSFGGQSKNIQYF.

The chain uses TRBV6-5 and TRBJ1-6; D remains ambiguous. Trimming left V 0 bases short and J 9 bases short, with 9 bases between. This CDR3 spans 14 amino acids. Germline values: CDR1 MNHEY, CDR2 SVGAGI. In DNA form, the CDR3 reads TGTGCCAGCAGTTACTCGATTAGAGGTTCACCCCTCCACTTT. The encoded protein is CASSYSIRGSPLHF.

The genes are TRBV6-2 or TRBV6-3 and TRBJ1-1; no clear D gene. Germline lookup yields CDR1 MNHEY and CDR2 SVGEGT. The V gene lost 2 bases and the J gene lost 4 bases, with 2 bases spanning the gap. This CDR3 is built from 11 residues. CDR3 coding DNA: TGTGCCAGCAGTTACGTCACTGAAGCTTTCTTT. Its translation: CASSYVTEAFF.

The rearrangement joins TRBV6-1 to TRBJ1-1, with 7 bases fitting TRBD1. The J segment lost 9 bases and the V segment lost 3 bases, leaving 10 bases of the junction unmatched. In germline, CDR1 is MNHNS, CDR2 SASEGT. There are 14 residues in the CDR3. CDR3 residues: CASSEVRQGQQAFF. The DNA of the CDR3 is TGTGCCAGCAGTGAGGTCCGACAGGGACAGCAAGCTTTCTTT.

The chain recombines TRBV24-1 with TRBJ2-7, with TRBD2 identical over 11 bases. The CDR3 consists of 15 residues. The J segment lost 5 bases and the V segment lost 1 base, leaving 3 bases of the junction unmatched. Germline V gene lookup returns CDR1 KGHDR and CDR2 SFDVKD. The CDR3 loop reads CATSDFPSGRNEQYF. Here the CDR3 DNA reads TGTGCCACCAGTGATTTCCCTAGCGGGAGGAACGAGCAGTACTTC.

The count of this clone is one. This rearrangement joins TRBV7-6 to TRBJ2-3; perhaps D is TRBD1 or TRBD2 (5 bases each). V lost 5 bases, J lost 0 bases, and 18 bases lay in between. This CDR3 contains 17 residues. Germline assignment: CDR1 SGHVS and CDR2 FNYEAQ. CDR3 DNA sequence: TGTGCCAGCAGCCCCAACGTTCCGGGACGTAGCACAGATACGCAGTATTTT. Translating it yields CASSPNVPGRSTDTQYF.

The gene calls are TRBV2 and TRBJ1-2; no reliable D call. V was pared by 7 bases and J by 4 bases, with 19 bases between. This CDR3 is 15 amino acids long. Per the germline V gene, CDR1 is SNHLY and CDR2 is FYNNEI. The CDR3 region is CASTAGVRHPYGYTF. The CDR3, as DNA: TGTGCCAGCACCGCTGGGGTACGGCACCCCTATGGCTACACCTTC.

This chain links TRBV5-6 with TRBJ1-4; D unclear. The V end lost 0 bases, the J end lost 3 bases, and 15 bases lay between the germline ends. CDR1 is SGHDT and CDR2 is YYEEEE in the germline V gene. The CDR3 consists of 17 residues. This chain's CDR3 is CASSLATYSGSNEKLFF. In nucleotides, the CDR3 is TGTGCCAGCAGCTTGGCTACATACTCGGGGTCTAATGAAAAACTGTTTTTT.

The rearrangement links TRBV24-1 to TRBJ2-7, with D possibly matching TRBD1 (5 bases). Germline lookup yields CDR1 KGHDR and CDR2 SFDVKD. V was pared by 3 bases and J by 2 bases, with 7 bases between. The length of the CDR3 is 13 residues. The CDR3 reads CATSDRRAYEQYF. CDR3 coding DNA: TGTGCCACCAGTGATCGCAGGGCCTACGAGCAGTACTTC.

The chain is built from TRBV6-1 and TRBJ2-7, with no clear D. Trimming took 3 bases from V and 10 from J, leaving 7 bases between them. The length of the CDR3 is 10 residues. Germline values: CDR1 MNHNS, CDR2 SASEGT. CDR3 sequence: CASSDLGQYF. The CDR3 DNA reads as TGTGCCAGCAGTGATTTAGGACAGTACTTC.

Many counts were recorded for this clone. The chain combines TRBV19 with TRBJ1-3; D is ambiguous. Germline values: CDR1 LNHDA, CDR2 SQIVND (reference sequence). V was pared by 3 bases and J by 6 bases, with 6 bases between. The CDR3 extends over 12 amino acids. The CDR3 reads CASSIGLNTIYF. The DNA of the CDR3 is TGTGCCAGTAGTATTGGTTTAAACACCATATATTTT.

As DNA, the CDR3 is TGTGCCAGCAGCTTAGTAGGGTACAATCAGCCCCAGCATTTT. Its translation is CASSLVGYNQPQHF. V and J are TRBV7-2 and TRBJ1-5; D remains ambiguous. The CDR3 spans 14 residues. The germline V gene encodes CDR1 SGHTA and CDR2 FQGNSA. Deletions cut 1 base from V and 3 bases from J, with 7 bases between. Combining the CDR3 with reference TRBV7-2 and TRBJ1-5 gives the whole variable domain GAGVSQSPSNKVTEKGKDVELRCDPISGHTALYWYRQSLGQGLEFLIYFQGNSAPDKSGLPSDRFSAERTGGSVSTLTIQRTQQEDSAVYLCASSLVGYNQPQHFGDGTRLSIL.

This sequence joins TRBV30 and TRBJ1-5; the D is unclear. The CDR3 length is 14 residues. CDR1 GTSNPN and CDR2 SVGIG come from the germline V gene (reference sequence). Trimming cost V 0 bases and J 1 base, with 7 bases left between them. CDR3: CAWSVGSSNQPQHF. Here the CDR3 DNA reads TGTGCCTGGAGTGTAGGTTCGAGCAATCAGCCCCAGCATTTT.

V and J are TRBV4-2 and TRBJ2-7; no clear D gene. From germline, CDR1 is LGHNA and CDR2 YNFKEQ. Trimming shortened V by 4 bases and J by 2 bases, and 15 bases separated the two germline ends. This CDR3 is 15 amino acids long. The CDR3 DNA reads TGTGCCAGCAGCCCTGGTTGGAACGCAGCCTACGAGCAGTACTTC. Translation gives CASSPGWNAAYEQYF.

The chain links TRBV28 to TRBJ2-1; 12 nucleotides agree with TRBD2. The CDR3 sequence is 18 residues long. The junction had 8 bases not matched to a gene; V was cut back by 4 bases and J by 1 base. CDR1 is MDHEN, CDR2 SYDVKM, per germline. The chain's CDR3 is CASSSRTSGKSSYNEQFF. The CDR3 nucleotides read TGTGCCAGCAGTTCAAGGACTAGCGGGAAGAGTTCCTACAATGAGCAGTTCTTC.

The chain is built from TRBV5-1 and TRBJ2-3; D is unclear. The germline V and J ends were trimmed by 0 bases and 0 bases, with 2 bases remaining between them. The CDR3 extends over 13 amino acids. Germline V gene sequence: CDR1 SGHRS, CDR2 YFSETQ. CDR3 coding DNA: TGCGCCAGCAGCTTGGGCAGCACAGATACGCAGTATTTT. Its translation is CASSLGSTDTQYF. The variable domain in full, with the rest retrieved from reference TRBV5-1 and TRBJ2-3, is KAGVTQTPRYLIKTRGQQVTLSCSPISGHRSVSWYQQTPGQGLQFLFEYFSETQRNKGNFPGRFSGRQFSNSRSEMNVSTLELGDSALYLCASSLGSTDTQYFGPGTRLTVL.

J is TRBJ2-3 and V is TRBV11-3; 7 bases are a match to TRBD2. Per germline, CDR1 SGHNT and CDR2 YENEEA. There are 16 residues in the CDR3. J was trimmed by 1 base and V by 3 bases; bases with no gene match: 7. The CDR3: CASSLGGGPGTDTQYF. For the CDR3, the DNA is TGTGCCAGCAGCTTGGGGGGAGGGCCGGGCACAGATACGCAGTATTTT.

This clone showed up just a few times. V usage is TRBV10-1 and J usage is TRBJ1-2, with 7 bases that match TRBD1. V lost 5 bases, J lost 6 bases, and 15 bases stayed unmatched. This CDR3 region has 16 residues. Germline V gene sequence: CDR1 WNHNN, CDR2 SYGVQD (reference sequence). The CDR3 loop is CASSPYTLTGYDGYTF. DNA for the CDR3: TGCGCCAGCAGTCCTTATACCTTGACAGGGTACGATGGCTACACCTTC.

This clone was counted only a few times. This rearrangement joins TRBV29-1 to TRBJ2-7, with D perhaps TRBD1 (6 bases). The germline V and J ends were trimmed by 6 bases and 5 bases, with 17 bases remaining between them. Germline V gene data show CDR1 as SQVTM and CDR2 as ANQGSEA. The CDR3 spans 13 residues. The CDR3 nucleotides read TGCAGCGTGACCCCGGCCAGGGGCCACGAGCAGTACTTC. As protein: CSVTPARGHEQYF.

Here the CDR3 reads CASSLIGTYEQYF. In DNA form, the CDR3 reads TGTGCCAGCAGTTTAATTGGGACCTACGAGCAGTACTTC. V usage is TRBV28 and J usage is TRBJ2-7, with D unresolved. Germline assignment: CDR1 MDHEN and CDR2 SYDVKM. The CDR3 has 13 residues. V was cut by 2 bases and J by 2 bases, with 7 bases left in between. The whole variable domain, filled in from reference TRBV28 and TRBJ2-7, reads DVKVTQSSRYLVKRTGEKVFLECVQDMDHENMFWYRQDPGLGLRLIYFSYDVKMKEKGDIPEGYSVSREKKERFSLILESASTNQTSMYLCASSLIGTYEQYFGPGTRLTVT.

The CDR3 DNA follows: TGTGCCAGCAGCTTTAATTATCAGGACAGGGGGGACCCCTACGAGCAGTACTTC. Translating it yields CASSFNYQDRGDPYEQYF. The chain employs TRBV6-2 or TRBV6-3 and TRBJ2-7; 10 positions match TRBD1. V dropped 6 bases and J dropped 2; count of bases not matched to a gene: 16. This CDR3 spans 18 amino acids. Looked up from germline, CDR1 is MNHEY and CDR2 is SVGEGT.

The chain combines TRBV30 with TRBJ1-1; TRBD1 is a possible D gene (6 bases). CDR3 length equals 13 residues. Germline V gene data show CDR1 as GTSNPN and CDR2 as SVGIG (reference sequence). Trimming cost V 2 bases and J 1 base, with 8 bases left between them. CDR3 amino acids: CAWSWDKNTEAFF. CDR3 DNA sequence: TGTGCCTGGAGTTGGGACAAGAACACTGAAGCTTTCTTT.